The source of this TCR beta chain is a study of tumor T cells in aggressive B-cell lymphoma. Germline CDR1 and CDR2: SEHNR and FQNEAQ (reference sequence). CDR3 length: 17 amino acids. The germline V and J ends were trimmed by 3 bases and 2 bases, with 17 bases remaining between them. The assay was immunoSEQ multiplex PCR, and TCRdb's table has in-frame clones only and misses some. The sample comprises over 800 clones, roughly 80% of which are singletons, and approximately 11% rests with the top ten. This TCR was recovered from an adult with diffuse large B cell lymphoma. Sequencing was performed on tumor tissue. J is TRBJ1-3 and V is TRBV7-9; D might be TRBD1 (6 bases). The DNA of the CDR3 is TGTGCCAGCAGCTTGTTCTCCGGGACAACGACTGGAAACACCATATATTTT. The encoded protein is CASSLFSGTTTGNTIYF.